This T cell receptor beta chain was recovered during a study of blood T cell repertoires in COVID-19 (dated by TCRdb to the early 2020s). The study in broad terms: Collaborator samples came from the United States, Italy and Spain and covered acute and convalescent phases of COVID-19. The material from the prospective study consisted of cDNA or gDNA derived from T cells, B-cell-depleted T cells, or PBMCs. Deeply sampled blood TCRbeta repertoires from subjects exposed to, actively infected with, or recovered from COVID-19 were included in the dataset. A freely available public database, intended as a resource for researchers studying the immune response to SARS-CoV-2, is where the repertoires were released. Samples were obtained from the ongoing ImmuneRACE study (first 160 participants) and from over 1,000 subjects provided by 6 global collaborators. Sample metadata almost always included a de-identified subject ID, COVID-19 status, age in years and sex. HLA class I and class II types, where available, came from metadata supplied by the sample provider rather than from assay-based typing. What the study reported, not specific to this receptor: The quantity of clinical and demographic metadata differed by source and by participant and was supplied without curation.

The CDR3 runs 16 amino acids, cysteine and phenylalanine included. Only the CDR3 portion is preserved as DNA: 48 bases, with reading frame beginning at the first base. The junction shows trimming of 4 bases on V and 2 bases on J, and the gene matches do not reach 7 bases of it. Taken from the germline V gene (reference sequence), the CDR1 and CDR2 loops are SEHNR and FQNEAQ. TCRbeta CDR3 regions were amplified from genomic DNA by means of the immunoSEQ Assay, a bias-controlled multiplex PCR. On the study's bioinformatics: Nucleated cell counts per sample were estimated from amplification of reference gene primers within the assay. To quantify the absolute abundance of each unique TCRbeta CDR3 rearrangement, sequence reads were collapsed and filtered. For each sample, productive Simpson clonality was calculated as the square root of Simpson's diversity index across productive rearrangements. The immuneACCESS repertoire file appears here via TCRdb, limited to in-frame rearrangements. These files lack a portion of the clones; in checked studies, under half of the deficit traces to unresolved V genes, and the cause of the others is not known. That table is the source of V, J and clone size, and D and trimming were worked out from the DNA. The sample table lists 25,000 or so clones, 75% to 90% of them with a count of one. Together, the top ten hold over 15% of the sample.

Collaborating institutions collected whole blood in K2EDTA tubes following their own protocols. For TCRbeta analysis, collaborator samples were shipped as frozen whole blood, as isolated PBMCs, or as DNA extracted from either sample type. With regard to this clone: Its antigen specificity is not known. Within one base of it there is no much larger clone, and no base qualities were kept.

The chain uses TRBV7-9 and TRBJ2-3, with 9 middle bases fitting TRBD2. Sequencing input: peripheral blood. This TCR was sampled from a human donor with acute or convalescent COVID-19. The donor label of this sample is uncertain. The sequenced DNA: TGTGCCAGCAGCTCCAACAGCGGGGGGACCACAGATACGCAGTATTTT. Translated, it gives CASSSNSGGTTDTQYF.